This T cell receptor beta chain was retrieved from a study of CD8+CD57+ T cells in acquired aplastic anemia. The study profiled TCR beta VDJ and CDR3 using genomic DNA as template. TCRdb fed the reads into MiXCR, producing one record per CDR3 protein. The data show 150,000 to 200,000 distinct CDR3 sequences, 35% to 50% seen once. The CDR3 totals 14 residues. Germline assignment: CDR1 SNHLY and CDR2 FYNNEI. Trimming removed 4 bases at V and 3 bases at J, with 13 bases between. The sequence was collected from a human donor in good health. The sequencing sample was made of sorted CD4+, CD8+, or CD8+CD57+ T cells (not recorded which) from PBMCs. V usage is TRBV2 and J usage is TRBJ2-7; weak D call: TRBD2 (6 bases). The CDR3 DNA is TGTGCCAGCAGTGCGGGACTCAGGATCTACGAGCAGTACTTC. It codes for CASSAGLRIYEQYF. The complete variable domain, with remaining parts taken from reference TRBV2 and TRBJ2-7, reads EPEVTQTPSHQVTQMGQEVILRCVPISNHLYFYWYRQILGQKVEFLVSFYNNEISEKSEIFDDQFSVERPDGSNFTLKIRSTKLEDSAMYFCASSAGLRIYEQYFGPGTRLTVT.